These 17 T cell receptor beta chains originate from one sample sequenced in a study of human thymus T cells. Method: immunoSEQ multiplex PCR; TCRdb's copy keeps in-frame clones and lacks some. The sample lists fewer than 55,000 clones, 94% occurring once. Input material: blood. The receptors here all came from a boy in the first two years of life with a congenital heart defect but otherwise immunologically healthy.

The chain has TRBV7-9 and TRBJ2-1; 11 bases line up with TRBD2. CDR1 SEHNR and CDR2 FQNEAQ come from the germline V gene (reference sequence). The CDR3 extends over 16 amino acids. Losses at the gene ends were 5 bases for V and 4 bases for J; bases not matched to a gene: 7. The CDR3 sequence: CASSPDTSGGYNEQFF. CDR3 DNA: TGTGCCAGCAGCCCCGACACTAGCGGGGGTTACAATGAGCAGTTCTTC.

The V call is TRBV7-2, the J call TRBJ1-2; D might be TRBD1 (5 bases). The CDR3 is 12 residues long. Germline V gene lookup returns CDR1 SGHTA and CDR2 FQGNSA. Trimming pared 4 bases from V and 2 bases from J, leaving 5 bases between. The CDR3: CASSWDNYGYTF. The CDR3 nucleotides are TGTGCCAGCAGCTGGGACAACTATGGCTACACCTTC. Looking up the rest from reference TRBV7-2 and TRBJ1-2 gives the full variable domain: GAGVSQSPSNKVTEKGKDVELRCDPISGHTALYWYRQSLGQGLEFLIYFQGNSAPDKSGLPSDRFSAERTGGSVSTLTIQRTQQEDSAVYLCASSWDNYGYTFGSGTRLTVV.

This chain uses TRBV10-1 with TRBJ2-7; perhaps TRBD2 as D (7 bases). Looked up from germline, CDR1 is WNHNN and CDR2 is SYGVQD (reference sequence). The CDR3 covers 15 residues. Trimming left V 0 bases short and J 2 bases short, with 11 bases between. The CDR3 here is CASSESGAGAYEQYF. In nucleotides, the CDR3 is TGCGCCAGCAGTGAGTCGGGGGCGGGGGCCTACGAGCAGTACTTC.

This clone was picked up one time. This sequence joins TRBV5-1 and TRBJ1-4; D gene unclear. The germline V gene has CDR1 SGHRS and CDR2 YFSETQ. The CDR3 extends over 14 amino acids. V gave up 0 bases and J gave up 4 bases, with 7 bases separating them. In DNA form, the CDR3 reads TGCGCCAGCAGCTTGGGACAAAATAATGAAAAACTGTTTTTT. This encodes CASSLGQNNEKLFF.

Only one count was recorded for this clone. The chain couples TRBV2 to TRBJ2-2, with TRBD1 matching over 9 bases. This CDR3 has 14 amino acids. V trimming: 6 bases; J trimming: 8 bases; junction bases outside the gene matches: 7. Germline lookup yields CDR1 SNHLY and CDR2 FYNNEI. The DNA of the CDR3 is TGTGCCAGCAGGATGGACAGGGGCGCAGGGGAGCTGTTTTTT. This translates into CASRMDRGAGELFF.

The V gene is TRBV6-1, the J gene TRBJ1-2; the match to TRBD1 covers 7 bases. Trimming cost V 3 bases and J 2 bases; bases outside gene matches: 9. The CDR3 sequence is 16 residues long. Germline V gene sequence: CDR1 MNHNS, CDR2 SASEGT. The CDR3 coding sequence is TGTGCCAGCAGTGATAAGAGGGGGCGTCCGAACTATGGCTACACCTTC. As protein: CASSDKRGRPNYGYTF.

The V call is TRBV11-3, the J call TRBJ2-5; TRBD2 aligns across 9 bases. Germline V lookup: CDR1 SGHNT, CDR2 YENEEA. Trimming removed 4 bases from V and 3 bases from J; junction bases left unmatched: 6. This CDR3 contains 15 residues. Here the CDR3 DNA reads TGTGCCAGCAGCTGGCCCGGGACTAGCAAAGAGACCCAGTACTTC. Amino acid sequence: CASSWPGTSKETQYF.

V usage is TRBV30 and J usage is TRBJ2-7; TRBD2 might be the D (5 bases). The V gene's germline CDR1 is GTSNPN and CDR2 SVGIG (reference sequence). CDR3 length equals 13 residues. V was trimmed by 5 bases and J by 2 bases, leaving 13 bases between them. The CDR3 protein is CAWAPEAPYEQYF. The CDR3 nucleotides read TGTGCCTGGGCCCCGGAGGCCCCCTACGAGCAGTACTTC. Together with reference TRBV30 and TRBJ2-7, the CDR3 gives the full variable domain: SQTIHQWPATLVQPVGSPLSLECTVEGTSNPNLYWYRQAAGRGLQLLFYSVGIGQISSEVPQNLSASRPQDRQFILSSKKLLLSDSGFYLCAWAPEAPYEQYFGPGTRLTVT.

Here the CDR3 reads CASSPGSNQPQHF. The CDR3, as DNA: TGTGCCAGCTCACCGGGCAGTAATCAGCCCCAGCATTTT. The gene calls are TRBV18 and TRBJ1-5, with D uncertain. This CDR3 is built from 13 residues. CDR1 KGHSH and CDR2 LQKENI come from the germline V gene. With 3 bases removed from V and 4 bases from J, the gap between germline ends came to 7 bases.

The chain carries TRBV7-2 and TRBJ2-5; D may match TRBD1 or TRBD2 (5 bases each). CDR3 size: 14 residues. The germline V gene has CDR1 SGHTA and CDR2 FQGNSA. Trimming cost V 5 bases and J 4 bases, with 14 bases left between them. In DNA, the CDR3 is TGTGCCAGCAGCCCGGGGCCGGGGAGAGAGACCCAGTACTTC. Translated, it gives CASSPGPGRETQYF.

Worth noting for this clone: The same CDR3 is also encoded by other DNA sequences in this sample. The V call is TRBV7-3, the J call TRBJ2-2; 8 bases are a match to TRBD2. V trimming: 5 bases; J trimming: 5 bases; junction bases outside the gene matches: 1. Germline V gene data show CDR1 as SGHTA and CDR2 as FQGTGA. The length of the CDR3 is 13 residues. CDR3: CASSSGGTGELFF. CDR3 nucleotide sequence: TGTGCCAGCAGCAGCGGGGGAACCGGGGAGCTGTTTTTT. The full variable domain, with the rest looked up from reference TRBV7-3 and TRBJ2-2, is GAGVSQTPSNKVTEKGKYVELRCDPISGHTALYWYRQSLGQGPEFLIYFQGTGAADDSGLPNDRFFAVRPEGSVSTLKIQRTERGDSAVYLCASSSGGTGELFFGEGSRLTVL.

The chain links TRBV4-3 to TRBJ2-7; D may match TRBD1 or TRBD2 (6 bases each). The CDR3 has 16 residues. V gave up 4 bases and J gave up 3 bases, with 19 bases separating them. Germline CDR1 reads LGHNA; CDR2 reads YSLEER. CDR3 sequence (DNA): TGCGCCAGCAGCCGGAGCTACGGGGGCAAGATCTACGAGCAGTACTTC. It specifies CASSRSYGGKIYEQYF.

The genes are TRBV28 and TRBJ2-3; TRBD2 matches 10 bases. Trimming at V came to 5 bases and at J to 5 bases, leaving 4 bases not matched to a gene. The V gene's germline CDR1 is MDHEN and CDR2 SYDVKM. This CDR3 region has 14 residues. CDR3: CASSGLAEEDTQYF. DNA for the CDR3: TGTGCCAGCAGTGGACTAGCGGAAGAAGATACGCAGTATTTT.

This clone was observed a single time. V usage is TRBV7-3 and J usage is TRBJ2-3, with 14 bases fitting TRBD2. The CDR3 sequence is 16 residues long. Germline V gene data show CDR1 as SGHTA and CDR2 as FQGTGA. Trimming removed 5 bases from V and 2 bases from J; junction bases left unmatched: 3. CDR3 sequence (DNA): TGTGCCAGCAGCCTGACTAGCGGGGGGGACACAGATACGCAGTATTTT. Its protein product is CASSLTSGGDTDTQYF.

With respect to this clone: Other DNA sequences of this sample code for an identical CDR3. This rearrangement joins TRBV5-1 to TRBJ2-3; 11 nucleotides agree with TRBD2. The V and J ends lost 2 bases and 3 bases, in that order; junction bases with no gene match: 2. The CDR3 runs 15 residues. Germline assignment: CDR1 SGHRS and CDR2 YFSETQ. In DNA, the CDR3 is TGCGCCAGCAGCTTCTTAGCGGGAGGGACAGATACGCAGTATTTT. It yields the protein CASSFLAGGTDTQYF.

The chain joins TRBV7-2 to TRBJ2-7; D possibly corresponds to TRBD2 (6 bases). The germline V gene has CDR1 SGHTA and CDR2 FQGNSA. This CDR3 region has 15 residues. V lost 2 bases to trimming and J lost 3 bases, with 14 bases between them. For the CDR3, the DNA is TGTGCCAGCAGCTTACGCGACGGGGGAGTCTACGAGCAGTACTTC. Protein: CASSLRDGGVYEQYF.

V and J are TRBV5-6 and TRBJ1-2; 7 positions match TRBD1. The CDR3 runs to 14 residues. Germline V gives CDR1 SGHDT, CDR2 YYEEEE. The junction had 7 bases not matched to a gene; V was cut back by 4 bases and J by 4 bases. The CDR3 region has the DNA TGTGCCAGCAGCCTACGGGACAGTCTCTATGGCTACACCTTC. It specifies CASSLRDSLYGYTF.